These T cell receptor beta chains were read from a single sample in a study of read filtering for tumor transcriptome and immune sequencing. One entry per CDR3 protein, called by TCRdb with MiXCR from the reads. This table has about 90,000 distinct CDR3 sequences, more than 9% appearing once. The sequenced sample was a population of CD138-negative cells sorted from bone marrow. Receptors originate from a donor aged 40 or over with multiple myeloma. CDR3s include the opening cysteine and the closing phenylalanine or tryptophan. D genes are given only for firm matches. Some rows mark clone size as missing; the rest say once, few, many or name a class of expanded clone.

J gene | D gene | V gene | clone size | CDR3 DNA | CDR3 protein
TRBJ1-1 | - | TRBV29-1 | many | TGCAGCGTTGAAGGACCGAACACTGAAGCTTTCTTT | CSVEGPNTEAFF
TRBJ2-3 | TRBD1 | TRBV11-2 | - | TGTGCCAGCAGCCTCACCGGGACAGGGTTGAATACGCAGTATTTT | CASSLTGTGLNTQYF
TRBJ2-3 | TRBD2 | TRBV2 | few | TGTGCCAGCAGTGAACTAGCGGGAACAGATACGCAGTATTTT | CASSELAGTDTQYF
TRBJ1-4 | TRBD1 | TRBV29-1 | - | TGCAGCGTTGGGGTGAACAGGGGGACTAATAAAAAACTGTTTTTT | CSVGVNRGTNKKLFF
TRBJ2-3 | - | TRBV20-1 | many | TGCAGTGCTAGAGTCGTAGCCCGTGCTAGCACAGATACGCAGTATTTT | CSARVVARASTDTQYF
TRBJ2-7 | - | TRBV29-1 | many | TGCAGCGCAGGGAAGGGTCGCTACGAGCAGTACTTC | CSAGKGRYEQYF
TRBJ2-3 | - | TRBV29-1 | many | TGCAGCGCCCGTTCAGATACGCAGTATTTT | CSARSDTQYF
TRBJ1-5 | TRBD1 | TRBV20-1 | many | TGCAGTGCTTGGGGACAGGGCAATCAGCCCCAGCATTTT | CSAWGQGNQPQHF
TRBJ2-1 | TRBD2 | TRBV29-1 | many | TGCAGCGTTACGGGACTAGCGGGATTCTACAATGAGCAGTTCTTC | CSVTGLAGFYNEQFF
TRBJ1-1 | - | TRBV28 | many | TGTGCCAGCAGTTTCGGGGGGTTTGGTACTGAAGCTTTCTTT | CASSFGGFGTEAFF
TRBJ2-3 | TRBD2 | TRBV10-2 | - | TGCGCCAGCAGTGAGACTAGCGGGAGACTTGATACGCAGTATTTT | CASSETSGRLDTQYF
TRBJ2-3 | TRBD2 | TRBV20-1 | many | TGCAGTGCTAGTATGGGGAGGGTCACAGATACGCAGTATTTT | CSASMGRVTDTQYF
TRBJ2-1 | - | TRBV2 | - | TGTGCCAGAGGGGGGGACAGCCTATACAATGAGCAGTTCTTC | CARGGDSLYNEQFF
TRBJ2-5 | - | TRBV18 | many | TGTGCCAGCTCACCTCTCGAGGGGGTTGCAGAGACCCAGTACTTC | CASSPLEGVAETQYF
TRBJ2-1 | - | TRBV20-1 | many | TGCAGTGCTAGAGGGTTGCCCTCCAATGAGCAGTTCTTC | CSARGLPSNEQFF
TRBJ2-3 | - | TRBV12-3/TRBV12-4 | many | TGTGCCAGCAGTTCGCTAGCGCAACGGGAGATCGGGCTCACAGATACGCAGTATTTT | CASSSLAQREIGLTDTQYF
TRBJ1-5 | - | TRBV19 | few | TGTGCCAGTAGTATTCAGGGTCAGCCCCAGCATTTT | CASSIQGQPQHF
TRBJ2-3 | TRBD2 | TRBV11-3 | many | TGTGCCAGCAGCTTAGGCGGGACTAGCGGAGATACGCAGTATTTT | CASSLGGTSGDTQYF
TRBJ2-3 | - | TRBV29-1 | many | TGCAGCGCACGAACAACAGGGCCGAGCAGCACAGATACGCAGTATTTT | CSARTTGPSSTDTQYF
TRBJ1-5 | - | TRBV2 | many | TGTGCCAGCAGTGATGGGGGGGCCGGTCAGCCCCAGCATTTT | CASSDGGAGQPQHF
TRBJ2-7 | - | TRBV19 | many | TGTGCCAGTAGTATAAACGGGGGCGGCGAGCAGTACTTC | CASSINGGGEQYF
TRBJ2-5 | - | TRBV5-1 | - | TGCGCCAGCAGCTTGGCCCGTAGTACCGCCGTCCAAGAGACCCAGTACTTC | CASSLARSTAVQETQYF
TRBJ1-5 | TRBD1 | TRBV6-6 | many | TGTGCCAGCAGCCCCGGGACAGGGGGCGATCAGCCCCAGCATTTT | CASSPGTGGDQPQHF
TRBJ1-4 | - | TRBV29-1 | many | TGCAGCGTTGCATGGCAGAGAAATGAAAAACTGTTTTTT | CSVAWQRNEKLFF
TRBJ1-5 | - | TRBV10-3 | many | TGTGCCATCAGTGAGTCAGACAGAAACAATCAGCCCCAGCATTTT | CAISESDRNNQPQHF
TRBJ2-1 | TRBD2 | TRBV6-5 | many | TGTGCCAGCAGTTACTCAATCAGCGGGACCCTCAATGAGCAGTTCTTC | CASSYSISGTLNEQFF
TRBJ2-2 | - | TRBV10-3 | many | TGTGCCATCAGTGTGGGTCTGATTACCGGGGAGCTGTTTTTT | CAISVGLITGELFF
TRBJ2-3 | TRBD2 | TRBV5-1 | many | TGCGCCAGCAGCTTGGGGGGACTAGCGGGAGGAACCACAGATACGCAGTATTTT | CASSLGGLAGGTTDTQYF